Following are 26 T cell receptor beta chains from one sample sequenced in a study of monozygotic twins with inflammatory bowel disease. From the 5' RACE reads, TCRdb lists one entry per CDR3 protein and no DNA. The sample table includes 350,000 to 550,000 distinct CDR3 sequences. The sequenced sample consisted of blood. These receptors were obtained from a human donor with ulcerative colitis or Crohn's disease, or a healthy co-twin of an affected twin (not recorded which).

The chain couples TRBV13 to TRBJ2-3; TCRdb lists TRBD2, though no DNA is available to test this call. Germline V gene sequence: CDR1 PRHDT, CDR2 FYEKMQ (reference sequence). The CDR3 contains 16 residues. CDR3 loop: CASSSEESGMTDTQYF.

The chain links TRBV28 to TRBJ2-6; TCRdb picks TRBD1, but there is no DNA to check that call. The CDR3 is 17 residues long. Germline-derived CDR1 and CDR2 are MDHEN and SYDVKM. The CDR3 loop reads CASSPGTGAYGANVLTF.

The CDR3 loop reads CSAGSGARDEQFF. The chain links TRBV20-1 to TRBJ2-1; TCRdb's assignment of TRBD2 cannot be checked, as there is no DNA. This CDR3 has 13 amino acids. The germline gives CDR1 DFQATT, CDR2 SNEGSKA (reference sequence).

V is TRBV12-3 or TRBV12-4 and J is TRBJ2-1. The CDR3 is made up of 15 amino acids. The CDR3 protein is CASSLYRDSYNEQFF.

The J gene is TRBJ1-4, the V gene TRBV7-9; no DNA is available, so the TRBD1 call from TCRdb remains unchecked. From germline, CDR1 is SEHNR and CDR2 FQNEAQ (reference sequence). The CDR3 is 15 residues long. Here the CDR3 reads CASSNPGTGFEKLFF.

This rearrangement joins TRBV7-2 to TRBJ2-7; TCRdb names TRBD2, which stays unverified in the absence of DNA. Germline CDR1 reads SGHTA; CDR2 reads FQGNSA. This CDR3 spans 15 amino acids. The CDR3 reads CASSLTSVGSYEQYF.

The chain uses TRBV5-6 and TRBJ2-3; TCRdb outputs TRBD1, but without DNA this stays unchecked. This CDR3 has 16 residues. The germline CDR1 and CDR2 sequences are SGHDT and YYEEEE. CDR3 loop: CASSSDDGQGTDTQYF.

Here the CDR3 reads CASSPRTGQGYTEAFF. J is TRBJ1-1 and V is TRBV18; the TRBD1 assignment by TCRdb is unverifiable without DNA. The CDR3 is 16 amino acids. Per germline, CDR1 KGHSH and CDR2 LQKENI.

The chain couples TRBV7-3 to TRBJ2-3. The CDR3 spans 14 residues. Germline loops: CDR1 SGHTA, CDR2 FQGTGA. Here the CDR3 reads CASSLGLEPDTQYF.

The chain uses TRBV11-2 and TRBJ2-1; absent DNA, TCRdb's TRBD2 call cannot be checked. The CDR3 covers 16 residues. Germline lookup yields CDR1 SGHAT and CDR2 FQNNGV. The CDR3 loop is CATSLGSGYSYNEQFF.

The V gene is TRBV5-1, the J gene TRBJ1-1. Germline-derived CDR1 and CDR2 are SGHRS and YFSETQ. The CDR3 runs 11 residues. CDR3 sequence reads: CASTLGTEAFF.

The V call is TRBV5-6, the J call TRBJ1-2; there is no DNA to check the TCRdb D call of TRBD1. Germline loops: CDR1 SGHDT, CDR2 YYEEEE. CDR3 size: 13 residues. CDR3 in amino acids: CASSLEGAYGYTF. The whole variable domain, remainder taken from reference TRBV5-6 and TRBJ1-2, is DAGVTQSPTHLIKTRGQQVTLRCSPKSGHDTVSWYQQALGQGPQFIFQYYEEEERQRGNFPDRFSGHQFPNYSSELNVNALLLGDSALYLCASSLEGAYGYTFGSGTRLTVV.

The CDR3 sequence is CASSPTGQGYDEQYF. V usage is TRBV7-6 and J usage is TRBJ2-7; the D gene TCRdb calls, TRBD1, cannot be checked with no DNA. Germline loops: CDR1 SGHVS, CDR2 FNYEAQ. CDR3 size: 15 residues.

V gene TRBV3-1 combines with J gene TRBJ2-1; TCRdb's D call, TRBD2, is unchecked because there is no DNA. This CDR3 comprises 16 residues. Germline V gene sequence: CDR1 LGHDT, CDR2 YNNKEL (reference sequence). The CDR3 loop is CASSQDWTGGGNEQFF.

The chain carries TRBV6-1 and TRBJ1-2; TCRdb calls TRBD1, which cannot be checked without DNA. This CDR3 spans 17 amino acids. From germline, CDR1 is MNHNS and CDR2 SASEGT. The CDR3 reads CASRRDRGTYRYDAYTF.

This sequence joins TRBV29-1 and TRBJ1-1; TCRdb names TRBD1, which stays unverified in the absence of DNA. Germline CDR1 SQVTM, CDR2 ANQGSEA. There are 12 residues in the CDR3. This CDR3 reads CSALDANTEAFF.

The gene calls are TRBV20-1 and TRBJ2-5. The CDR3 consists of 12 residues. CDR1 and CDR2 from the germline V gene are DFQATT and SNEGSKA (reference sequence). CDR3 loop: CSASGYQETQYF.

The chain is built from TRBV19 and TRBJ2-3. The CDR3 contains 13 residues. Germline CDR1 is LNHDA and CDR2 is SQIVND (reference sequence). The CDR3 sequence: CASSSPATDTQYF.

The genes are TRBV29-1 and TRBJ2-7; TCRdb's D gene call, TRBD1, goes unchecked for lack of DNA. Germline-derived CDR1 and CDR2 are SQVTM and ANQGSEA. CDR3 length: 15 amino acids. The CDR3 loop is CSVMGGRRSSYEQYF.

The chain couples TRBV4-3 to TRBJ2-5; the D gene TCRdb calls, TRBD1, cannot be checked with no DNA. The CDR3 totals 15 residues. CDR1 is LGHNA and CDR2 is YSLEER in the germline V gene. The CDR3 protein is CASSPSPRGQETQYF.

The chain couples TRBV27 to TRBJ1-5; checking the TCRdb D call of TRBD1 is not possible without DNA. This CDR3 has 14 amino acids. Per the germline V gene, CDR1 is MNHEY and CDR2 is SMNVEV (reference sequence). The CDR3 loop reads CASRRDGSGQPQHF.

This chain uses TRBV5-1 with TRBJ2-2; TCRdb designates TRBD1, a call that cannot be tested without DNA. The CDR3 has 15 amino acids. The V gene's germline CDR1 is SGHRS and CDR2 YFSETQ. CDR3 loop: CASSYTGHYTGELFF.

V and J are TRBV4-3 and TRBJ1-6; lacking DNA, the TRBD1 call made by TCRdb goes unchecked. CDR3 length: 16 residues. From germline, CDR1 is LGHNA and CDR2 YSLEER. The CDR3 is CASSQRSRGHNSPLHF.

The chain recombines TRBV4-1 with TRBJ2-3. This CDR3 comprises 15 residues. CDR1 and CDR2 (germline): MGHRA, YSYEKL. The CDR3: CASSQGGFSTDTQYF.

The chain carries TRBV20-1 and TRBJ2-7. Germline lookup yields CDR1 DFQATT and CDR2 SNEGSKA (reference sequence). This CDR3 contains 13 residues. Here the CDR3 reads CSGKMVGTYEQYF.

This chain connects TRBV12-3 or TRBV12-4 to TRBJ2-3; TCRdb designates TRBD1, a call that cannot be tested without DNA. The CDR3 is 14 amino acids. The CDR3 reads CASSLSWGADTQYF.